This T cell receptor (beta chain) was sequenced during a study of blood T cell repertoires in COVID-19. Sequencing used immunoSEQ multiplex PCR; TCRdb keeps in-frame clones, though not all of them. The data show about 190,000 clones, over 75% seen once. This CDR3 is 10 amino acids long. Looked up from germline, CDR1 is DFQATT and CDR2 is SNEGSKA (reference sequence). This chain connects TRBV20-1 to TRBJ2-3; 7 bases match TRBD2. The material sequenced was peripheral blood. This clonotype originated in a woman of 80 years or more with active or convalescent COVID-19. CDR3 in amino acids: CGGGYDTQYF. For the CDR3, the DNA is TGCGGCGGGGGATACGATACGCAGTATTTT.